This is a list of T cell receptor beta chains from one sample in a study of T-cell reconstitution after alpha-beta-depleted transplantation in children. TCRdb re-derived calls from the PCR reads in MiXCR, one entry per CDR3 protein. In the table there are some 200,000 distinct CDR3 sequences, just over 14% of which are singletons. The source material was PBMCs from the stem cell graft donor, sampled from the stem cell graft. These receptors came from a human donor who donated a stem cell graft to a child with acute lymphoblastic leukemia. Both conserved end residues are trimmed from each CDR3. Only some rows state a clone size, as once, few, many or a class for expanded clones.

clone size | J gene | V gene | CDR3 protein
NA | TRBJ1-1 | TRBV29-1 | SVRTGLNTEAF
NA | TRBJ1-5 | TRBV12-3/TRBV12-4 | ASSSVNQPQH
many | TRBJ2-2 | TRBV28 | ASTLPWEDRGTGELF
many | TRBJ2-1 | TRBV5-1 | ASRPEVSYNEQF
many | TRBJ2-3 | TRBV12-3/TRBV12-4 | ASSQSSLTDTQY
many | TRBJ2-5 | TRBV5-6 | ASSFVSGIETQY
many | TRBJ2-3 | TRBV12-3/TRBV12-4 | ASSTLAGPQY
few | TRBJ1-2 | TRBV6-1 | ASSRALGTAHYGYT
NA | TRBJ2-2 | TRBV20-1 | SARGRGDGAGELF
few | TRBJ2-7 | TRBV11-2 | ASSRSGGPESYEQY
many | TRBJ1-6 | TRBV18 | ASSRTGQGNSPLH
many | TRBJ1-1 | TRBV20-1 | SAPLGTTNTEAF
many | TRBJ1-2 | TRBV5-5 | ASSHYELLEGYT
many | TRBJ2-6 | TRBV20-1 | SAPTVRTSSSGANVLT
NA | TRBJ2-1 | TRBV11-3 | ASSFRYNEQF
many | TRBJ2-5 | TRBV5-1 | ASSRTGNSFDLETQY
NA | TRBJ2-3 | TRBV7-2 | ASSLRYSTDTQY
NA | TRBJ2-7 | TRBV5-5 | ASSFGTSLIYEQY
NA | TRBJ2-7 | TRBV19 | ASSIAHGSYEQY
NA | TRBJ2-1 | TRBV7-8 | ASSLAVSSGSDEQF
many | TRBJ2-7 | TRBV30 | AWSLSGESSYEQY
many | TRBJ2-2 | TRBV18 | ASSPPGNTGELF
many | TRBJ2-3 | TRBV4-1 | ASTRSGGSTDTQY
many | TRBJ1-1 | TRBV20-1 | SARDRLGGRTEAF
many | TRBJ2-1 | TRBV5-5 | ASSSLAGEYNEQF
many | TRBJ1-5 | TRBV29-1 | SVGTGNQPQH
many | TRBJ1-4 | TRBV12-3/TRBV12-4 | ASRRESEATNEKLF
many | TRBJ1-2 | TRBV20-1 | SARETGISGYT